This T cell receptor (beta chain) was recovered during a study of cytomegalovirus exposure and HLA in healthy donors. Turning to the study itself: Counted in an early data release were about 85 million unique TCRs from HLA-typed donors. Findings of the study overall: Common viral pathogens (according to a later analysis) appeared linked to several of the most significant clusters. About 87% or about 30% of the time was how often most TCR beta V segments were productive, according to an earlier analysis.

CDR1 MNHEY and CDR2 SVGAGI come from the germline V gene. CDR3 length: 13 amino acids. The germline V and J ends were trimmed by 8 bases and 6 bases, with 14 bases remaining between them. About this clone itself: What it binds is unknown.

Primers included in the PCR were 60 Vbeta and 13 Jbeta primers. This table comes from immunoSEQ multiplex PCR, and its TCRdb copy is limited to in-frame clones, with some not included. There are under 150,000 clones in the sample; just over 70% occur only once, and over 2% lies in the top ten. The sequenced sample consisted of PBMCs. The receptor comes from a woman aged 55-70 years in good health and CMV-seropositive. The chain uses TRBV6-5 and TRBJ1-3, with a possible D match to TRBD1 (5 bases). CDR3: CASGPRAVNTIYF. The CDR3, as DNA: TGTGCCAGCGGACCCAGGGCAGTAAACACCATATATTTT.